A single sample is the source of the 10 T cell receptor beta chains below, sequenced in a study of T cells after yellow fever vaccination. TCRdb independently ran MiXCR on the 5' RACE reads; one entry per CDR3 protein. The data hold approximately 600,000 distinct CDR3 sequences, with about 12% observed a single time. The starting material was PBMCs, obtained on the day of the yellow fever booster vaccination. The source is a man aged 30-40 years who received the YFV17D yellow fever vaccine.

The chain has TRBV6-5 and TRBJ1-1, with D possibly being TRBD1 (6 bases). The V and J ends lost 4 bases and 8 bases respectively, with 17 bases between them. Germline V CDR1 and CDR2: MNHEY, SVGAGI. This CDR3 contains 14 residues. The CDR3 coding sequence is TGTGCCAGCAGTTCCCAGGGGAGAAGGGGCGAAGCTTTCTTT. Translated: CASSSQGRRGEAFF.

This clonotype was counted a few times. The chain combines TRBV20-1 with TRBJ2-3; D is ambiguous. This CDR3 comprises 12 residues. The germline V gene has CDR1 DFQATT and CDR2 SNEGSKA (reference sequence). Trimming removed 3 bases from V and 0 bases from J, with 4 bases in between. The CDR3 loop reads CSARYSTDTQYF. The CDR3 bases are TGCAGTGCTAGGTATAGCACAGATACGCAGTATTTT.

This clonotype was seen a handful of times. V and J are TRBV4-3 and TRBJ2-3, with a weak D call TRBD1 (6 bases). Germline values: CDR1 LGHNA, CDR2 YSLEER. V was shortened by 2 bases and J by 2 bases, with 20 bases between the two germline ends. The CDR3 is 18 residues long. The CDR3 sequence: CASSQSFRGTPITDTQYF. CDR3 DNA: TGCGCCAGCAGCCAATCCTTCAGGGGTACCCCCATCACAGATACGCAGTATTTT.

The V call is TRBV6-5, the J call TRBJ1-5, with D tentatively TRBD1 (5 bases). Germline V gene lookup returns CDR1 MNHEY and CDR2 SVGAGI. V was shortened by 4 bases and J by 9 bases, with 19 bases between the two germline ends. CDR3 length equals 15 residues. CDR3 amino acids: CASSSLEGPRGPQHF. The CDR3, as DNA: TGTGCCAGCAGTTCCCTGGAGGGGCCTCGTGGGCCCCAGCATTTT.

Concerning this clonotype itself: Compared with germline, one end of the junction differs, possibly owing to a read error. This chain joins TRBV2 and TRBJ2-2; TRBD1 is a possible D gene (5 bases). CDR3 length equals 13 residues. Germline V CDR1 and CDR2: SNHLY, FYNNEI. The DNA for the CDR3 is TGTGTCAGCAGTGCCAGGGTGCGCGGGGAGCTGTTTTTT. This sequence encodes CVSSARVRGELFF.

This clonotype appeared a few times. CDR3 residues: CASSHGGNYGYTF. The DNA of the CDR3 is TGTGCCAGCAGTCACGGGGGGAACTATGGCTACACCTTC. The chain joins TRBV12-3 or TRBV12-4 to TRBJ1-2, with D maybe TRBD1 (5 bases). V lost 5 bases to trimming and J lost 2 bases, with 9 bases between them. This CDR3 has 13 amino acids.

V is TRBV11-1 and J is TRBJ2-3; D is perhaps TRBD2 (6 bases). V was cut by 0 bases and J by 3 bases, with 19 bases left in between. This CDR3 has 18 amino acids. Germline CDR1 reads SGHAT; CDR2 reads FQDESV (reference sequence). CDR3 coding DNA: TGTGCCAGCAGCTTAGCGACTCTCGCGGGAATGGTAACAGATACGCAGTATTTT. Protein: CASSLATLAGMVTDTQYF.

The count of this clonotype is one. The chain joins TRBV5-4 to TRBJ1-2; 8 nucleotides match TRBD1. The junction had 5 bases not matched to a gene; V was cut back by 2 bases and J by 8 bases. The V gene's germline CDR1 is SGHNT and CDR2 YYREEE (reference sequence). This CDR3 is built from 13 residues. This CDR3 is CASSFQGASGYTF. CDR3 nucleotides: TGTGCCAGCAGCTTTCAGGGGGCATCGGGCTACACCTTC.

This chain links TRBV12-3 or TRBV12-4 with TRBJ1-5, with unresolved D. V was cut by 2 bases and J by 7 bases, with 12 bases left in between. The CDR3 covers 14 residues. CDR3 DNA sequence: TGTGCCAGCAGTTTAAGGCGAGGTCCCCAGCCCCAGCATTTT. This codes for CASSLRRGPQPQHF.

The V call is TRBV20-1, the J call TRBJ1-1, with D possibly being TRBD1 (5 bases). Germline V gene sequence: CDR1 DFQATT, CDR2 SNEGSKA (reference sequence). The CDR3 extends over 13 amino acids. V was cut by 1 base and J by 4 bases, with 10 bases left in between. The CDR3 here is CSARAGLSTEAFF. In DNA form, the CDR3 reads TGCAGTGCTAGAGCAGGGCTATCCACTGAAGCTTTCTTT.